The clone carrying this T cell receptor beta chain was seen more than once but under ten times. What it binds is unknown. The data derive from a study of T-cell memory formation after mild COVID-19. Study background: The study found TCR clusters largely donor specific.

J lost 3 bases, V lost 5 bases, and 6 bases had no gene match. CDR3 length equals 14 residues. Germline CDR1 and CDR2: MNHNS and SASEGT. Broader study findings: Pre-infection memory held some responding clones, suggesting pre-existing cross-reactive T cells responded. Among clones contracting day 15 to 85, CD4/CD8 was balanced, whereas later expanders leaned CD4+. A second wave of clones peaked on day 37, and their SARS-CoV-2 specificity went unconfirmed.

MiXCR, run by TCRdb on the 5' RACE reads, gives a single entry per CDR3 protein. Of 100,000 to 150,000 distinct CDR3 sequences in the sample, about 15% are singletons; the top ten hold 4.5% to 6.5%. This receptor was identified in a man aged 18 to 29 who had mild COVID-19 (a few samples of this study predate the infection). Cell type and time point are not known. Source material: PBMCs or a T cell subset sorted from them (not recorded which). The gene calls are TRBV6-1 and TRBJ2-5, with 7 bases that match TRBD1. The CDR3 sequence: CASSTRDRKETQYF. The DNA for the CDR3 is TGTGCCAGCAGTACCCGGGACAGAAAAGAGACCCAGTACTTC.